This T cell receptor (beta chain) was captured by sequencing in a study of T-cell reconstitution after alpha-beta-depleted transplantation in children. The study, taken as a whole, reports: Elevated TCRbeta diversity at day 60 was traced, in some patients, to surviving recipient T cells and thymic progenitors. As was reported, about two months after transplant, alpha-beta T cells came from several hundred expanded graft clones. Newly produced T cells mostly accounted for T-cell counts and diversity one year post-transplant.

Unique molecular identifiers were incorporated into the prepared TCRbeta library. TCRdb processed the PCR reads anew with MiXCR; each CDR3 protein has one entry. The data hold 77,000 or so distinct CDR3 sequences, with 15% to 20% observed a single time. The table lists this clonotype with many counts. The antigen is unknown. The material sequenced was PBMCs, mostly from graft donor cells, taken 360 days after TCRalphabeta/CD19-depleted stem cell transplant. The source is a male patient aged 2-9 years who had a stem cell transplant for acute lymphoblastic leukemia, so the T cells may come from the graft donor.

The CDR3 here is CASSETRQGVTDTQYF. CDR3 bases: TGCGCCAGCAGTGAGACCCGACAGGGGGTCACAGATACGCAGTATTTT. This chain connects TRBV10-1 to TRBJ2-3; 9 positions agree with TRBD1. Germline V gene sequence: CDR1 WNHNN, CDR2 SYGVQD (reference sequence). V lost 2 bases to trimming and J lost 2 bases; unmatched junction nucleotides: 5. The CDR3 is made up of 16 amino acids.